This T cell receptor beta chain appears in the sequencing data of a study of blood T cell repertoires in COVID-19. Produced via immunoSEQ multiplex PCR; TCRdb's table is partial and in-frame only. The repertoire holds about 150,000 clones, about 88% seen once, with roughly 7% in the top ten. This clone was seen once. Residents of 24 US areas, aged about 18 to 89 years, made up the participants. Cohort placement rested on clinical history that participants reported themselves. The recovered donors of Cohort 3 showed two negative PCRs, clearance, or symptom resolution. The germline CDR1 and CDR2 sequences are ENHRY and SYGVKD. CDR3 length equals 14 residues. V gave up 6 bases and J gave up 6 bases; unmatched junction bases: 10.

The J gene is TRBJ1-2, the V gene TRBV10-3, with 7 bases that match TRBD1. This TCR was recovered from a man between 45 and 60 years old who had recovered from COVID-19. Material: PBMCs or T cells enriched from blood (not recorded which). The CDR3 reads CAISTPTGSDGYTF. The DNA for the CDR3 is TGTGCCATCAGCACGCCGACAGGGTCGGATGGCTACACCTTC.